This record covers a single TCR beta chain. This clonotype appeared a few times. Its antigen is currently not known. Within one base of it there is no much larger clone, and no base qualities were kept. The data are from a study of regulatory T cells in long-lasting Graves disease (dated by TCRdb to the early 2020s). About the investigation overall: Persistent Graves' disease was defined as antithyroid drug treatment for over 5 years with persistently positive TSH receptor autoantibodies. This study used TCR sequencing and RNA sequencing of peripheral blood to compare persistent Graves' disease patients against newly diagnosed Graves' disease patients. The study was conducted in China and was registered as a clinical trial. A total of around 33 samples were covered by TCR sequencing, comprising some 13 persistent and around 20 newly diagnosed Graves' disease patients. On average, persistent Graves' disease patients in the clinical cohort had been on antithyroid drugs for around 9.5 years.

General study outcomes and caveats: Patients with persistent disease shared more public clonotypes (approximately 2,500) than newly diagnosed patients did (966). Persistent Graves' disease patients showed lower TCR Shannon entropy and fewer highly expanded clones than newly diagnosed patients, suggesting clonal expansion. Sequencing and analysis were limited to the TCR beta chain. Persistent disease showed preferential use of TRBV28, TRBJ1-2 and TRBJ2-5, whereas newly diagnosed disease favored TRBV20-1 and TRBJ2-1. Peripheral blood alone was examined, since thyroid tissue, which constituted the primary lesion, could not be accessed. The authors acknowledged the small sample size as a limitation that may reduce accuracy.

Including cysteine and phenylalanine, the CDR3 has 13 amino acids. The entry retains the CDR3 DNA only, 39 bases that are in frame from base 1. According to the germline V gene (reference sequence), CDR1 reads GTSNPN and CDR2 reads SVGIG. At the junction V is shortened by 2 bases and J by 4 bases, with 11 bases in between. Read against the paper, the sample's time point label means: persistent/refractory GD, antithyroid drugs over 5 years with positive TRAb. For both TCR sequencing and RNA sequencing, RNA was extracted from PBMCs in TRIzol. The diagnosis of Graves' disease followed American Thyroid Association guidelines. The patients came from an endocrinology department in Xi'an, China. Each patient gave approximately 10 milliliters of peripheral blood, collected in an EDTA anticoagulant tube. Ficoll Paque Plus density gradient separation was used to isolate PBMCs, and no further T cell sorting was done. An Agilent 2100 Bioanalyzer and agarose gel were used to check RNA quality, and a NanoDrop 2000 was used to measure RNA concentration.

The library was generated by multiplex PCR. Data came from an Illumina HiSeq 4000. To build TCR beta libraries, CDR3 regions were amplified by Arm-PCR using iRepertoire HTBI primers. Before sequencing, the PCR products underwent gel purification. The published analysis was carried out like this. A total of fewer than 65 TRBV and 14 TRBJ segments were identified across samples and were used for gene usage analysis of CDR3 amino acid clonotypes. COPE and FqMerger were used to merge the filtered high-quality paired reads into contigs. BLAST was used to align contigs to IMGT TRBV, TRBD and TRBJ reference genes, with CDR3 defined following IMGT. Any clonotype with a frequency above 0.1% was counted as a highly expanded clone. Shannon entropy was used to measure repertoire diversity, and the Gini coefficient was used to measure V-J evenness. A clonotype was considered public if more than one individual shared it. TCRdb redid the processing of the public reads, applying fastp at Q25 and MiXCR, and retained in-frame beta chains. CDR3 protein duplicates are merged, each entry listing the most common genes and DNA. TCRdb's processing, not the study's, gives the V and J calls here. This sample is represented by 700,000 or so distinct CDR3 sequences; around 30% of them were singletons. The top ten constitute around 40% of the sample.

The chain uses TRBV30 and TRBJ1-1; a tentative D call is TRBD1 (6 bases match). This sequence was found in a female donor with Graves disease. Sample: peripheral blood mononuclear cells (PBMCs), taken when the disease was refractory, from a patient treated with antithyroid drugs. The base sequence is TGTGCCTGGAGTAAATTGACAGGCACTGAAGCTTTCTTT. This translates into CAWSKLTGTEAFF.